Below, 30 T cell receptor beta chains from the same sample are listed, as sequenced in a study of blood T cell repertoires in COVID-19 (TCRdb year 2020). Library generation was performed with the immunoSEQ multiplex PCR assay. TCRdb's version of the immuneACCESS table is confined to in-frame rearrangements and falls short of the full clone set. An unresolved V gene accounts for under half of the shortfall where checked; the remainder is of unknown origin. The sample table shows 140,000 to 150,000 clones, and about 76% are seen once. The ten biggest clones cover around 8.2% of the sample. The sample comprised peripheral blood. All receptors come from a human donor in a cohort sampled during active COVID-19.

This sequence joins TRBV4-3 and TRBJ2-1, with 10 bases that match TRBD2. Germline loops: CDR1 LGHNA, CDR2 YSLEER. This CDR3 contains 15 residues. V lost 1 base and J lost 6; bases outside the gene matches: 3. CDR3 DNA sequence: TGCGCCAGCAGCCAAGCCAGCGGGAGGGGCAATGAGCAGTTCTTC. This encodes CASSQASGRGNEQFF.

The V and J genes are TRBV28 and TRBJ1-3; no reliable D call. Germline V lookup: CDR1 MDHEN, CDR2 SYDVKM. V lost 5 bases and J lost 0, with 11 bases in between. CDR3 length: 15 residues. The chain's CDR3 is CASSLPGNSGNTIYF. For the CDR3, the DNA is TGTGCCAGCAGTCTTCCCGGGAACTCTGGAAACACCATATATTTT.

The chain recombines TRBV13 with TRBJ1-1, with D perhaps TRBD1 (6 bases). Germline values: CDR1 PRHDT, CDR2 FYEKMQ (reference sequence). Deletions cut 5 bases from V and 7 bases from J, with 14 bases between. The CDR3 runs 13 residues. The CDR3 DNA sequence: TGTGCCAGCAGCCCCAGAGGACAGATTGAAGCTTTCTTT. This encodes CASSPRGQIEAFF. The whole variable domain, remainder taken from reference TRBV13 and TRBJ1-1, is AAGVIQSPRHLIKEKRETATLKCYPIPRHDTVYWYQQGPGQDPQFLISFYEKMQSDKGSIPDRFSAQQFSDYHSELNMSSLELGDSALYFCASSPRGQIEAFFGQGTRLTVV.

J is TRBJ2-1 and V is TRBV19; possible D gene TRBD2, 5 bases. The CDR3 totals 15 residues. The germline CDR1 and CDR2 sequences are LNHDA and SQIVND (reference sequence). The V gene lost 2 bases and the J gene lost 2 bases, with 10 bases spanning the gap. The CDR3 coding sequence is TGTGCCAGTAGTATACGAGGCGGGCCCTACAATGAGCAGTTCTTC. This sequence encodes CASSIRGGPYNEQFF.

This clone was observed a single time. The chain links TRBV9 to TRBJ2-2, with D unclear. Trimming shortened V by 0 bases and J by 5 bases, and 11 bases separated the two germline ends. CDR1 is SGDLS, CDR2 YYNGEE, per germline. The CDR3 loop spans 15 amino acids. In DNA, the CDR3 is TGTGCCAGCAGCGTAGGAGCGACTCCTACCGGGGAGCTGTTTTTT. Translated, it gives CASSVGATPTGELFF.

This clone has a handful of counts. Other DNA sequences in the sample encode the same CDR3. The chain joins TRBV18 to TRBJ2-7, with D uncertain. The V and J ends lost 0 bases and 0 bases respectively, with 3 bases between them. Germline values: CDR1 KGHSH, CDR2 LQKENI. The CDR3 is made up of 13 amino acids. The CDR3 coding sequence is TGTGCCAGCTCACCACCGAGCTCCTACGAGCAGTACTTC. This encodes CASSPPSSYEQYF. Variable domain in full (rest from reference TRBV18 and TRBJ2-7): NAGVMQNPRHLVRRRGQEARLRCSPMKGHSHVYWYRQLPEEGLKFMVYLQKENIIDESGMPKERFSAEFPKEGPSILRIQQVVRGDSAAYFCASSPPSSYEQYFGPGTRLTVT.

CDR3 sequence: CASSSTGRDEKLFF. The DNA for the CDR3 is TGCGCCAGCAGCTCAACAGGGAGAGATGAAAAACTGTTTTTT. The chain recombines TRBV5-1 with TRBJ1-4; possibly TRBD1 for D (6 bases). From germline, CDR1 is SGHRS and CDR2 YFSETQ. The CDR3 runs 14 residues. The ends were cut back, 3 bases at V and 6 bases at J, with 12 bases in the middle.

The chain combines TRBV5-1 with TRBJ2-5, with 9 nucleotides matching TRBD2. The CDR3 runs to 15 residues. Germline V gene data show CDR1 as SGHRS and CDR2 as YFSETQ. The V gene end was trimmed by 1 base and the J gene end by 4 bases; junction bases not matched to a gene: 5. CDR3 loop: CASSLIAGARETQYF. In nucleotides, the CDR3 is TGCGCCAGCAGCTTGATAGCGGGAGCTAGAGAGACCCAGTACTTC.

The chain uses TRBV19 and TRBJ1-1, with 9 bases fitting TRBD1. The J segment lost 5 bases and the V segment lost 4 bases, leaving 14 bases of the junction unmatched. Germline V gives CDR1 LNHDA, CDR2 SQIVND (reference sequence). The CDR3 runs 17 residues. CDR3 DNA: TGTGCCAGTAGTAGAGACGGACAGGGGCCCTGGGTAACTGAAGCTTTCTTT. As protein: CASSRDGQGPWVTEAFF.

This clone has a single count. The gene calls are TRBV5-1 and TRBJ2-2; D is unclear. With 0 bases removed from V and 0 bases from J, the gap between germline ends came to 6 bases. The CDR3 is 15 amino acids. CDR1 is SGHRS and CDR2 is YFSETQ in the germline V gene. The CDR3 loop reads CASSLDSTNTGELFF. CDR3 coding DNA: TGCGCCAGCAGCTTGGACTCGACGAACACCGGGGAGCTGTTTTTT.

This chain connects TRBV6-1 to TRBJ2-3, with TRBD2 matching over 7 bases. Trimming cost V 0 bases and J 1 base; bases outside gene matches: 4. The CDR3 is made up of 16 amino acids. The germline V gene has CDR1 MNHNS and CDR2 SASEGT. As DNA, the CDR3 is TGTGCCAGCAGTGAAGCAACCCTAGCGGGCACAGATACGCAGTATTTT. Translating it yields CASSEATLAGTDTQYF.

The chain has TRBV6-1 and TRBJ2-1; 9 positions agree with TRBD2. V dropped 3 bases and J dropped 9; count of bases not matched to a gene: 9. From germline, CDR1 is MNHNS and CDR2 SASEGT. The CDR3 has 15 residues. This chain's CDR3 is CASSDLAGAPGEQFF. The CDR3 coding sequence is TGTGCCAGCAGTGATTTAGCGGGAGCCCCGGGTGAGCAGTTCTTC.

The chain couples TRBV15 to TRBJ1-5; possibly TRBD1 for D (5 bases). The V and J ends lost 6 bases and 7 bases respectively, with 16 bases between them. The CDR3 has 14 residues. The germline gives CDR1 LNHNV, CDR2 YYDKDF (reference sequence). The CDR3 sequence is CATSRRGSGQPQHF. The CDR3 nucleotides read TGTGCCACCAGTAGGAGGGGATCCGGACAGCCCCAGCATTTT.

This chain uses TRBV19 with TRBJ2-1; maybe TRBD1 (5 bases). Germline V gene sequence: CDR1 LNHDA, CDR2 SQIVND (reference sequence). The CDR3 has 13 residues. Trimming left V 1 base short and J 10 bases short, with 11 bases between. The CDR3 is CASSIGVGREQFF. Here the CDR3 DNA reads TGTGCCAGTAGTATAGGGGTGGGGCGGGAGCAGTTCTTC.

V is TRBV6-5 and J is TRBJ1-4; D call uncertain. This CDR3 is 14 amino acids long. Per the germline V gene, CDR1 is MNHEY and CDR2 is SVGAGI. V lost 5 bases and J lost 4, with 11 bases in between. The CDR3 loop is CASSRSGVNEKLFF. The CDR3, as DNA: TGTGCCAGCAGTCGGAGCGGTGTTAATGAAAAACTGTTTTTT.

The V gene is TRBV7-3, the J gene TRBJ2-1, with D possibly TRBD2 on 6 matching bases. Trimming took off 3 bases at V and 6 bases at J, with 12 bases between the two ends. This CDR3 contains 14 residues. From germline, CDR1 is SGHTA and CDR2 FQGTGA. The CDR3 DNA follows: TGTGCCAGCAGCTTCGGGGGAGGATTCAATGAGCAGTTCTTC. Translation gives CASSFGGGFNEQFF.

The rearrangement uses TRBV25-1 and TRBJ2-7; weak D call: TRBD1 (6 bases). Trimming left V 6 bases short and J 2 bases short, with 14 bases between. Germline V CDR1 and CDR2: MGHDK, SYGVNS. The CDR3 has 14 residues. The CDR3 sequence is CASRPPGDPYEQYF. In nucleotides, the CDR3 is TGTGCCAGCAGGCCCCCAGGGGACCCCTACGAGCAGTACTTC.

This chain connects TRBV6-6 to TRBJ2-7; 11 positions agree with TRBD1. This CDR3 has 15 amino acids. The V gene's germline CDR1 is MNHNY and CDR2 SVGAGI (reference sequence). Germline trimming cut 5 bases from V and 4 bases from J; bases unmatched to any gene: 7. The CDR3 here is CASSPRTGGYYEQYF. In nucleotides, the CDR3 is TGTGCCAGCAGTCCCAGGACAGGGGGCTATTACGAGCAGTACTTC.

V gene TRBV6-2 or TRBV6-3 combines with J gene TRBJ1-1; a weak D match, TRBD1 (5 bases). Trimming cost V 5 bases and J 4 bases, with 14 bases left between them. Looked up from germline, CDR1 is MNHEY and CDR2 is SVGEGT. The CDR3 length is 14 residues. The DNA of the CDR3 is TGTGCCAGCAGTCGGGGAGGGGTTGGCACTGAAGCTTTCTTT. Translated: CASSRGGVGTEAFF.

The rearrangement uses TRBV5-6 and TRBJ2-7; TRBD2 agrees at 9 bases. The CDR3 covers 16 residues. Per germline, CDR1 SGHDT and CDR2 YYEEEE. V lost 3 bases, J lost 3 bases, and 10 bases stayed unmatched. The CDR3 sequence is CASSSESSGALYEQYF. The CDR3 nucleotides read TGTGCCAGCAGCTCGGAATCTAGCGGGGCCCTCTACGAGCAGTACTTC.

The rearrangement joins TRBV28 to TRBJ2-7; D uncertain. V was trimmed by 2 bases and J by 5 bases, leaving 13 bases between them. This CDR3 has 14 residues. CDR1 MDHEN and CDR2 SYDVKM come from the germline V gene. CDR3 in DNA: TGTGCCAGCAGTTTACCCCGCAGGATCCACGAGCAGTACTTC. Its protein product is CASSLPRRIHEQYF.

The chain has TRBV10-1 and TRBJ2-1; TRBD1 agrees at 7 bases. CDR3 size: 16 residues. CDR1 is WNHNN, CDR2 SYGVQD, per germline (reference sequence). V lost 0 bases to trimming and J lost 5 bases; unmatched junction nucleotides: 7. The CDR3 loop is CASSESGTAEDNEQFF. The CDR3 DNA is TGCGCCAGCAGTGAGTCGGGGACAGCCGAGGACAATGAGCAGTTCTTC.

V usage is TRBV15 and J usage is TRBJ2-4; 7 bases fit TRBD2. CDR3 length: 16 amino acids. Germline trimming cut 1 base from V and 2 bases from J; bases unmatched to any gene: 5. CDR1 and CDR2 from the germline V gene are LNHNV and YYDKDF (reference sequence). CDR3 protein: CATSRGLAETKNIQYF. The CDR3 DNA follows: TGTGCCACCAGCAGAGGGCTAGCGGAAACCAAAAACATTCAGTACTTC.

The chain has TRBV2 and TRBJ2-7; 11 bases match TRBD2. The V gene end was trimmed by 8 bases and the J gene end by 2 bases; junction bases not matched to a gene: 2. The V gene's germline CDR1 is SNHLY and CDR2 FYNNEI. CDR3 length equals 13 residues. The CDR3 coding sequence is TGTGCCAGCCTGGGACTAGCGGCCTACGAGCAGTACTTC. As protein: CASLGLAAYEQYF. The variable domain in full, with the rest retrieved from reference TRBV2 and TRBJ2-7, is EPEVTQTPSHQVTQMGQEVILRCVPISNHLYFYWYRQILGQKVEFLVSFYNNEISEKSEIFDDQFSVERPDGSNFTLKIRSTKLEDSAMYFCASLGLAAYEQYFGPGTRLTVT.

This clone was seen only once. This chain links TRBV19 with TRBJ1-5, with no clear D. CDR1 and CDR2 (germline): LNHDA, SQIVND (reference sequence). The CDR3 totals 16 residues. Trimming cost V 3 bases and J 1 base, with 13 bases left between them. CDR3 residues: CASSMYVRNSNQPQHF. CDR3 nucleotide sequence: TGTGCCAGTAGTATGTACGTCAGAAACAGCAATCAGCCCCAGCATTTT.

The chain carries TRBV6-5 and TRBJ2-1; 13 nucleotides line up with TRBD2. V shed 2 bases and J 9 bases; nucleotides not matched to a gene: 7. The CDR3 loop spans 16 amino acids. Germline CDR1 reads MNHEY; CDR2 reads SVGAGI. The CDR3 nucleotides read TGTGCCAGCAGTTACGGACTAGCGGGAGTGTTGGGTGAGCAGTTCTTC. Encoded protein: CASSYGLAGVLGEQFF.

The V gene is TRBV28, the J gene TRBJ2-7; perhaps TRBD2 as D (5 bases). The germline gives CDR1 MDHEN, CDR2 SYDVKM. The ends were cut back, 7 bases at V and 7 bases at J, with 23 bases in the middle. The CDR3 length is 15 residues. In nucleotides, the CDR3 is TGTGCCAGCACTCGTGGAGGCACAGCGGTGGGGGAGCAGTACTTC. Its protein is CASTRGGTAVGEQYF.

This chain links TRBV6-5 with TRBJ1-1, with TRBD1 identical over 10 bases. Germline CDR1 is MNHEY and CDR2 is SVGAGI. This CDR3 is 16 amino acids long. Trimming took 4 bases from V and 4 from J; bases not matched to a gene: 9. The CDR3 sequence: CASSSGTGVGFTEAFF. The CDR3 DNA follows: TGTGCCAGCAGTTCTGGGACAGGGGTGGGTTTCACTGAAGCTTTCTTT.

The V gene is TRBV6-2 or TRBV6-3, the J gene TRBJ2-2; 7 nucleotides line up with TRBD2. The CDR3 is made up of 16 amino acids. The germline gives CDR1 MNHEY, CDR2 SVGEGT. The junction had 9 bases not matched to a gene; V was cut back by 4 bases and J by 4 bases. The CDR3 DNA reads TGTGCCAGCAGTTCCACCGGGGGGATGGGCACCGGGGAGCTGTTTTTT. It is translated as CASSSTGGMGTGELFF.

CDR3 DNA: TGTGCCACCAGTGACCACGCTGGTAGCGGGAGGATCGATGAGCAGTTCTTC. This translates into CATSDHAGSGRIDEQFF. V is TRBV24-1 and J is TRBJ2-1, with 10 bases that match TRBD2. Looked up from germline, CDR1 is KGHDR and CDR2 is SFDVKD. This CDR3 region has 17 residues. V lost 4 bases to trimming and J lost 8 bases; unmatched junction nucleotides: 13.